The 8 T cell receptor beta chains below were found in one sample sequenced in a study of blood T cell repertoires in COVID-19. This table comes from immunoSEQ multiplex PCR, and its TCRdb copy is limited to in-frame clones, with some not included. Of about 320,000 clones listed, approximately 85% are singletons. The source material was peripheral blood. These receptor sequences come from a human donor in a cohort sampled during active COVID-19.

The chain is built from TRBV6-4 and TRBJ1-2, with TRBD1 matching 8 bases. The CDR3 is made up of 15 amino acids. With V trimmed by 6 bases and J by 1 base, 7 bases remained unmatched. Germline CDR1 reads MRHNA; CDR2 reads SNTAGT. CDR3 nucleotides: TGTGCCAGCAGCGAAACAGGGGGACTTAACTATGGCTACACCTTC. Translation gives CASSETGGLNYGYTF.

This chain joins TRBV5-1 and TRBJ1-2; the D gene is possibly TRBD1 (5 bases). Trimming left V 3 bases short and J 4 bases short, with 13 bases between. The CDR3 is 14 amino acids. The germline V gene has CDR1 SGHRS and CDR2 YFSETQ. CDR3 sequence (DNA): TGCGCCAGCAGCTGGGAGGGGCAGCCCTATGGCTACACCTTC. Residues: CASSWEGQPYGYTF.

The chain couples TRBV5-1 to TRBJ1-6; D is ambiguous. V lost 0 bases to trimming and J lost 7 bases, with 11 bases between them. CDR1 and CDR2 from the germline V gene are SGHRS and YFSETQ. CDR3 length: 15 amino acids. The CDR3 region has the DNA TGCGCCAGCAGCTTGGCCCGGGTTTGGAATTCACCCCTCCACTTT. Amino acid sequence: CASSLARVWNSPLHF.

The chain links TRBV5-4 to TRBJ2-5; 7 nucleotides line up with TRBD1. The CDR3 covers 13 residues. The germline V gene has CDR1 SGHNT and CDR2 YYREEE (reference sequence). J was trimmed by 3 bases and V by 5 bases; bases with no gene match: 4. CDR3: CASRIDREETQYF. CDR3 coding DNA: TGTGCCAGCAGGATAGACAGGGAAGAGACCCAGTACTTC.

The sample holds one count of this clone. J is TRBJ2-3 and V is TRBV3-1 (or the pseudogene TRBV3-2); TRBD2 matches 9 bases. This CDR3 has 18 amino acids. With V trimmed by 2 bases and J by 2 bases, 11 bases remained unmatched. From germline, CDR1 is LGHDT and CDR2 YNNKEL (reference sequence). CDR3 region: CASSQSGAAGGDTDTQYF. The CDR3 DNA reads as TGTGCCAGCAGCCAAAGTGGGGCGGCGGGGGGGGACACAGATACGCAGTATTTT.

The chain recombines TRBV5-1 with TRBJ2-5; TRBD1 aligns across 11 bases. Germline assignment: CDR1 SGHRS and CDR2 YFSETQ. Trimming took 7 bases from V and 7 from J; bases not matched to a gene: 9. This CDR3 has 14 residues. CDR3 DNA: TGCGCCAGCGCCCAAGAGGGACAGGGGGGGACCCAGTACTTC. This codes for CASAQEGQGGTQYF.

The chain uses TRBV30 and TRBJ2-5, with 7 bases matching TRBD2. The germline gives CDR1 GTSNPN, CDR2 SVGIG (reference sequence). J was trimmed by 5 bases and V by 2 bases; bases with no gene match: 11. The CDR3 has 15 residues. The CDR3 loop reads CAWSPLGAGHETQYF. CDR3 in DNA: TGTGCCTGGAGTCCCTTGGGAGCGGGGCACGAGACCCAGTACTTC.

This chain links TRBV5-1 with TRBJ1-1; D is ambiguous. V was cut by 0 bases and J by 7 bases, with 19 bases left in between. Germline loops: CDR1 SGHRS, CDR2 YFSETQ. The CDR3 has 16 residues. The CDR3 region is CASSLGGWTVLDEAFF. The CDR3 nucleotides read TGCGCCAGCAGCTTGGGGGGTTGGACTGTATTGGATGAAGCTTTCTTT.